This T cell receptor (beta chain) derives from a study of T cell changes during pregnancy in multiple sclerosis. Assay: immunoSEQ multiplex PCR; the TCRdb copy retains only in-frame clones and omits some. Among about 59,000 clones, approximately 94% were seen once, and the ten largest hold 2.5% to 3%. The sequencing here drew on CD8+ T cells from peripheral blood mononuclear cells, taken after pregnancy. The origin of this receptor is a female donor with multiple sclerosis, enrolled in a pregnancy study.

The CDR3 here is CASSHVLIDGYTF. The DNA of the CDR3 is TGTGCCAGCAGCCACGTCCTGATAGATGGCTACACCTTC. The chain is built from TRBV7-9 and TRBJ1-2, with D unresolved. The germline V and J ends were trimmed by 5 bases and 6 bases, with 13 bases remaining between them. This CDR3 comprises 13 residues. Germline V CDR1 and CDR2: SEHNR, FQNEAQ (reference sequence).